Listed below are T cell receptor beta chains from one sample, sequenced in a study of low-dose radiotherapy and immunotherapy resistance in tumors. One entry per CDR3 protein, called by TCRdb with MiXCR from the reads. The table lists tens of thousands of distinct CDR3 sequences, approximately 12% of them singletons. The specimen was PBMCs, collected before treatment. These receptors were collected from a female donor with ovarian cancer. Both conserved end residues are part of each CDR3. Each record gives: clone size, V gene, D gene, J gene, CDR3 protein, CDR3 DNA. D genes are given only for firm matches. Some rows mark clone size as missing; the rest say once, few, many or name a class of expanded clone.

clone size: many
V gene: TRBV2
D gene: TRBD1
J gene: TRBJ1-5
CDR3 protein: CASSDQSRGRNQPQHF
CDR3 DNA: TGTGCCAGCAGTGATCAAAGCAGGGGGCGGAATCAGCCCCAGCATTTT

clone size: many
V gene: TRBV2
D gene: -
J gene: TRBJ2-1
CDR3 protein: CASARRGLSNEQFF
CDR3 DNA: TGTGCCAGCGCCAGGAGGGGTCTTAGCAATGAGCAGTTCTTC

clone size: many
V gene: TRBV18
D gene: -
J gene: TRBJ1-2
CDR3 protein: CASSPPRVDYGYTF
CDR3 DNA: TGTGCCAGCTCACCACCGCGGGTTGACTATGGCTACACCTTC

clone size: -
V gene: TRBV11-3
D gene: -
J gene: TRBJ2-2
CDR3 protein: CASFDRAHRGAVFF
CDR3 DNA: -

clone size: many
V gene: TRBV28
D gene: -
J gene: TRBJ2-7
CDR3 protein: CASSQAGSGLVGEQYF
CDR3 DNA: TGTGCCAGCAGTCAGGCAGGTTCGGGACTGGTCGGCGAGCAGTACTTC

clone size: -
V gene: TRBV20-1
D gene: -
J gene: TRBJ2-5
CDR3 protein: CSAAEADPGETQYF
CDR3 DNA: TGCAGTGCGGCCGAGGCCGACCCTGGGGAGACCCAGTACTTC

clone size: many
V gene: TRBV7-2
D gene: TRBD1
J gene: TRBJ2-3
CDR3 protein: CASSLLLQGADTQYF
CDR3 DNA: TGTGCCAGCAGCTTACTTTTACAGGGGGCAGATACGCAGTATTTT

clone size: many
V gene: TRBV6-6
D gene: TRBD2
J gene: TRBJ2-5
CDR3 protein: CASSYPWGGQETQYF
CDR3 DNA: TGTGCCAGCAGTTACCCTTGGGGGGGGCAAGAGACCCAGTACTTC

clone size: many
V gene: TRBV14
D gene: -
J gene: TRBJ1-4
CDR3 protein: CASSQREQKLFF
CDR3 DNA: TGTGCCAGCAGCCAGCGGGAGCAAAAACTGTTTTTT

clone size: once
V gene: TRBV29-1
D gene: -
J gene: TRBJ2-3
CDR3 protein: CSADRDRTDTQYF
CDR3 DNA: TGCAGCGCGGATAGGGACCGCACAGATACGCAGTATTTT

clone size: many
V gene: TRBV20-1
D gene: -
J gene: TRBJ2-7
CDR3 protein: CSARAPVGGSYEQYF
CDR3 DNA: TGCAGTGCTAGAGCGCCCGTGGGTGGCTCCTACGAGCAGTACTTC

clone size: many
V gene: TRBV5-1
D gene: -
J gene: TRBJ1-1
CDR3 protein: CASSLVGDEAFF
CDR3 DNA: TGTGCCAGCAGTTTAGTCGGTGATGAAGCTTTCTTT

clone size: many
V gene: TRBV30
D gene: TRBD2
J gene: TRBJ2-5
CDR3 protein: CAWSPGRGETQYF
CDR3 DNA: TGTGCCTGGAGCCCGGGGAGGGGTGAGACCCAGTACTTC

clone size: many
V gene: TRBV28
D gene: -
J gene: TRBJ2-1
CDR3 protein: CASSSYYNEQFF
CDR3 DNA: TGTGCCAGCAGTTCGTACTACAATGAGCAGTTCTTC

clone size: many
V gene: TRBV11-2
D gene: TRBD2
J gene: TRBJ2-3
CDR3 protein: CASSSLTSGGAIRYTQYF
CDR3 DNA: TGTGCCAGCAGCTCCCTGACTAGCGGGGGGGCAATTAGATATACGCAGTATTTT

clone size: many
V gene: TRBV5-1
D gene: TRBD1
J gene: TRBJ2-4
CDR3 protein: CASSFGTVAKNIQYF
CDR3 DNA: TGCGCCAGCAGCTTCGGGACAGTAGCCAAAAACATTCAGTACTTC

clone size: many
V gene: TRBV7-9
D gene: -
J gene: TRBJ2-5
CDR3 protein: CASTNSRDQETQYF
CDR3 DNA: TGTGCCAGCACCAACAGCAGGGACCAAGAGACCCAGTACTTC

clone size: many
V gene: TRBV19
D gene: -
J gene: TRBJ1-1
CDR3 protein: CASSISIGNTEAFF
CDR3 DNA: TGTGCCAGTAGTATTTCAATCGGCAACACTGAAGCTTTCTTT

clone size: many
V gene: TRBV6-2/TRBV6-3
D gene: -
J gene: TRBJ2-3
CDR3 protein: CASSYGGTSTDTQYF
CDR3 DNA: TGTGCCAGCAGTTACGGCGGGACTAGCACAGATACGCAGTATTTT

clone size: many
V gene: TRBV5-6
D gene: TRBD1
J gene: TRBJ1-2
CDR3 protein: CASSSRDRGAGYTF
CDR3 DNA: TGTGCCAGCAGCTCCCGGGACAGGGGCGCGGGCTACACCTTC

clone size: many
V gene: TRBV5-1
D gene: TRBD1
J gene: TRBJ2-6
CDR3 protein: CASSLFTGGGANVLTF
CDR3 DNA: TGCGCCAGCAGCTTGTTCACAGGGGGTGGGGCCAACGTCCTGACTTTC

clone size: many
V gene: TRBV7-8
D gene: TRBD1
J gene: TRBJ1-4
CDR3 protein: CASSLWGTGGEKLFF
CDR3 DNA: TGTGCCAGCAGCTTATGGGGGACAGGCGGTGAAAAACTGTTTTTT

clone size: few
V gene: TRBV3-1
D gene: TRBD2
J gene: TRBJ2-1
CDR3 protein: CASSQGSRGGVDEQFF
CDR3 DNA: TGTGCCAGCAGCCAAGGCTCGCGGGGGGGCGTGGATGAGCAGTTCTTC

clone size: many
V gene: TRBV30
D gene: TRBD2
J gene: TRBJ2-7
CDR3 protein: CAWRPGTSGYEQYF
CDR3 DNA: TGTGCCTGGAGGCCCGGGACTAGCGGGTACGAGCAGTACTTC

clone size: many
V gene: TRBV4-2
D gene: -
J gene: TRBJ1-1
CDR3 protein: CASSQDPGGNTEAFF
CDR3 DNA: TGTGCCAGCAGCCAAGACCCAGGCGGGAACACTGAAGCTTTCTTT

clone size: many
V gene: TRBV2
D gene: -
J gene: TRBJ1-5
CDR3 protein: CASSLTDSNQPQHF
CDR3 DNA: TGTGCCAGCAGCTTGACAGATAGCAATCAGCCCCAGCATTTT

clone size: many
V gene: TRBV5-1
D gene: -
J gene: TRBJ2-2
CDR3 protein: CASSLGGGAKPGELFF
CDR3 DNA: TGCGCCAGCAGCTTGGGTGGCGGAGCAAAACCCGGGGAGCTGTTTTTT

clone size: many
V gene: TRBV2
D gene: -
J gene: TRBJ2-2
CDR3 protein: CASSGTGTGELFF
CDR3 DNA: TGTGCCAGCAGTGGTACAGGTACCGGGGAGCTGTTTTTT

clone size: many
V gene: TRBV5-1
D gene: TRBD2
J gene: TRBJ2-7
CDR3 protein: CASSSKGTSGRYEQYF
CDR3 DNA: TGCGCCAGCAGCTCGAAAGGGACTAGCGGGCGCTACGAGCAGTACTTC